The source of this T cell receptor beta chain is a study of blood T cell repertoires in COVID-19. Overall study: The analysed material was cDNA or gDNA that came from T cells, B-cell-depleted T cells, or PBMCs.

The CDR3 runs 13 residues. Germline V gives CDR1 SGHRS, CDR2 YFSETQ. Trimming cost V 0 bases and J 2 bases, with 5 bases left between them. Authors' processing steps: Researchers report that nucleated cell counts were estimated from reference gene primer amplification. Only in-frame clones appear in the TCRdb table, and some are missing; sequencing was by immunoSEQ multiplex PCR. V, J and clone size were drawn from that table, and D and trimming were deduced from the DNA. The repertoire holds under 130,000 clones, around nine tenths seen once, with roughly 17% in the top ten. The chain combines TRBV5-1 with TRBJ2-5; no clear D gene. Source material: peripheral blood. This TCR was sampled from a woman aged 80 or older in a cohort sampled during active COVID-19. The CDR3 nucleotides are TGCGCCAGCAGCTTGGGGCGGCAAGAGACCCAGTACTTC. Residues: CASSLGRQETQYF.